This passage covers 32 T cell receptor beta chains from one sample sequenced in a study of blood T cell repertoires in COVID-19. Clones were read by immunoSEQ multiplex PCR, and TCRdb kept only the in-frame ones, dropping some. Of roughly 100,000 clones in the sample, roughly 83% were seen once. Sequencing input: peripheral blood. Every receptor here comes from a human donor in a cohort sampled during active COVID-19.

The gene calls are TRBV4-1 and TRBJ2-3; the match to TRBD2 covers 8 bases. With V trimmed by 0 bases and J by 1 base, 9 bases remained unmatched. CDR1 is MGHRA and CDR2 is YSYEKL in the germline V gene. This CDR3 comprises 18 residues. Here the CDR3 reads CASSQDRGGIIRTDTQYF. The CDR3 bases are TGCGCCAGCAGCCAAGATCGGGGGGGGATAATTCGCACAGATACGCAGTATTTT.

The CDR3 sequence is CASSFMSQGGIQYF. DNA of the CDR3: TGTGCCAGCAGCTTCATGTCCCAAGGGGGCATTCAGTACTTC. The chain is built from TRBV5-6 and TRBJ2-4, with D possibly matching TRBD1 (6 bases). Trimming shortened V by 2 bases and J by 9 bases, and 15 bases separated the two germline ends. The CDR3 runs 14 residues. Germline CDR1 and CDR2: SGHDT and YYEEEE.

J is TRBJ1-3 and V is TRBV29-1; 11 bases line up with TRBD1. The junction had 1 base not matched to a gene; V was cut back by 6 bases and J by 0 bases. CDR3 length equals 14 residues. Per germline, CDR1 SQVTM and CDR2 ANQGSEA. The CDR3 sequence: CSVGTGGSGNTIYF. CDR3 bases: TGCAGCGTAGGGACAGGGGGCTCTGGAAACACCATATATTTT.

The V call is TRBV5-4, the J call TRBJ1-1; maybe TRBD1 (5 bases). The CDR3 runs 14 residues. Germline V lookup: CDR1 SGHNT, CDR2 YYREEE (reference sequence). Trimming pared 4 bases from V and 0 bases from J, leaving 10 bases between. The CDR3 DNA sequence: TGTGCCAGCAGCGGCGGGACGGTGAACACTGAAGCTTTCTTT. Protein: CASSGGTVNTEAFF.

This clone turned up a few times. Here the CDR3 reads CASSPPKAGEVNEQFF. The CDR3 nucleotides read TGTGCCAGCAGTCCCCCCAAAGCGGGAGAGGTAAATGAGCAGTTCTTC. The chain uses TRBV6-2 or TRBV6-3 and TRBJ2-1, with 8 bases lining up with TRBD2. The length of the CDR3 is 16 residues. Germline trimming cut 5 bases from V and 7 bases from J; bases unmatched to any gene: 13. Germline-derived CDR1 and CDR2 are MNHEY and SVGEGT.

The CDR3 DNA reads as TGTGCCAGCAGCTTAGAGTTTACAGAAGCTTTCTTT. It specifies CASSLEFTEAFF. This sequence joins TRBV7-9 and TRBJ1-1, with D uncertain. V lost 1 base and J lost 8, with 8 bases in between. This CDR3 contains 12 residues. Per germline, CDR1 SEHNR and CDR2 FQNEAQ (reference sequence).

The rearrangement joins TRBV5-4 to TRBJ2-7; D not resolved. V was pared by 1 base and J by 11 bases, with 13 bases between. Germline lookup yields CDR1 SGHNT and CDR2 YYREEE (reference sequence). The CDR3 loop spans 12 amino acids. The CDR3 nucleotides are TGTGCCAGCAGCTTGTCATCCGGGTCAGAGTACTTC. Translation: CASSLSSGSEYF. The full variable domain, in which reference TRBV5-4 and TRBJ2-7 provide the parts outside the CDR3, is ETGVTQSPTHLIKTRGQQVTLRCSSQSGHNTVSWYQQALGQGPQFIFQYYREEENGRGNFPPRFSGLQFPNYSSELNVNALELDDSALYLCASSLSSGSEYFGPGTRLTVT.

The V call is TRBV12-3 or TRBV12-4, the J call TRBJ2-2; D is unclear. The CDR3 covers 12 residues. Trimming stripped 7 bases from V and 3 bases from J, with 6 bases between. CDR3 nucleotides: TGTGCCAGCACCCCCTACACCGGGGAGCTGTTTTTT. This translates into CASTPYTGELFF.

V gene TRBV6-5 combines with J gene TRBJ2-7, with a weak D call TRBD1 (6 bases). The ends were cut back, 6 bases at V and 2 bases at J, with 11 bases in the middle. The CDR3 runs to 13 residues. Germline CDR1 is MNHEY and CDR2 is SVGAGI. The CDR3 reads CASSRDKTYEQYF. Written as DNA, the CDR3 is TGTGCCAGCAGCCGGGACAAAACCTACGAGCAGTACTTC.

V and J are TRBV14 and TRBJ1-1; maybe TRBD1 (6 bases). The CDR3 contains 13 residues. V shed 4 bases and J shed 5 bases, with 11 bases lying between them. Germline V gene data show CDR1 as SGHDN and CDR2 as FVKESK. The CDR3 DNA reads TGTGCCAGCAGCCGCACCAGGGGAACTGAAGCTTTCTTT. Protein sequence: CASSRTRGTEAFF. The entire variable domain, with the rest obtained from reference TRBV14 and TRBJ1-1, is as follows: EAGVTQFPSHSVIEKGQTVTLRCDPISGHDNLYWYRRVMGKEIKFLLHFVKESKQDESGMPNNRFLAERTGGTYSTLKVQPAELEDSGVYFCASSRTRGTEAFFGQGTRLTVV.

The J gene is TRBJ2-5, the V gene TRBV7-9, with 7 bases that match TRBD2. The germline gives CDR1 SEHNR, CDR2 FQNEAQ (reference sequence). The ends lost 3 bases at V and 6 bases at J; junction bases unmatched: 4. The CDR3 totals 13 residues. CDR3 sequence: CASSFAGVKTQYF. DNA for the CDR3: TGTGCCAGCAGCTTTGCGGGAGTTAAGACCCAGTACTTC.

This sequence joins TRBV28 and TRBJ2-3, with D perhaps TRBD1 (5 bases). V was cut by 3 bases and J by 0 bases, with 13 bases left in between. CDR3 size: 16 residues. Germline-derived CDR1 and CDR2 are MDHEN and SYDVKM. In DNA form, the CDR3 reads TGTGCCAGCAGTTTGGGCAGGGCCCTTAGCACAGATACGCAGTATTTT. Amino acid sequence: CASSLGRALSTDTQYF. The full variable domain, rest sourced from reference TRBV28 and TRBJ2-3, is DVKVTQSSRYLVKRTGEKVFLECVQDMDHENMFWYRQDPGLGLRLIYFSYDVKMKEKGDIPEGYSVSREKKERFSLILESASTNQTSMYLCASSLGRALSTDTQYFGPGTRLTVL.

The J gene is TRBJ1-6, the V gene TRBV6-2 or TRBV6-3; a possible D gene is TRBD1 (5 bases). The V end lost 6 bases, the J end lost 14 bases, and 14 bases lay between the germline ends. This CDR3 has 12 residues. Germline assignment: CDR1 MNHEY and CDR2 SVGEGT. The CDR3 DNA reads TGTGCCAGCAGCGACCGCCGGACAACCCTCCACTTT. Its translation is CASSDRRTTLHF.

The chain carries TRBV27 and TRBJ2-5; D might be TRBD1 (6 bases). Trimming left V 2 bases short and J 5 bases short, with 9 bases between. The CDR3 has 13 amino acids. The germline V gene encodes CDR1 MNHEY and CDR2 SMNVEV (reference sequence). The CDR3 coding sequence is TGTGCCAGCAGTTTAGCAGGGGACGAGACCCAGTACTTC. Residues: CASSLAGDETQYF.

This clone appeared a single time. The genes are TRBV6-2 or TRBV6-3 and TRBJ2-4, with TRBD2 identical over 7 bases. Trimming cost V 6 bases and J 1 base; bases outside gene matches: 9. The V gene's germline CDR1 is MNHEY and CDR2 SVGEGT. CDR3 length equals 16 residues. For the CDR3, the DNA is TGTGCCAGCAGCCGACGCAGCGGGATTGCCAAAAACATTCAGTACTTC. The encoded protein is CASSRRSGIAKNIQYF.

V usage is TRBV3-1 (or the pseudogene TRBV3-2) and J usage is TRBJ1-1; 10 nucleotides line up with TRBD1. Germline-derived CDR1 and CDR2 are LGHDT and YNNKEL (reference sequence). The CDR3 contains 15 residues. The V gene end was trimmed by 5 bases and the J gene end by 7 bases; junction bases not matched to a gene: 10. The CDR3, as DNA: TGTGCCAGCAGCGGGAGGGACAGGGGCTTCTATGAAGCTTTCTTT. It is translated as CASSGRDRGFYEAFF.

The rearrangement uses TRBV7-9 and TRBJ1-1; possible D gene TRBD1, 5 bases. V lost 4 bases and J lost 1, with 10 bases in between. CDR1 SEHNR and CDR2 FQNEAQ come from the germline V gene (reference sequence). The CDR3 is 14 residues long. CDR3 in amino acids: CASSSRGGNTEAFF. The CDR3 region has the DNA TGTGCCAGCAGCTCCCGGGGGGGGAACACTGAAGCTTTCTTT.

The rearrangement joins TRBV5-4 to TRBJ1-2; D gene unclear. This CDR3 spans 12 amino acids. Germline CDR1 SGHNT, CDR2 YYREEE (reference sequence). Trimming took off 4 bases at V and 4 bases at J, with 8 bases between the two ends. CDR3 coding DNA: TGTGCCAGCAGCCCGGGAGCCTATGGCTACACCTTC. Translated, it gives CASSPGAYGYTF.

The chain combines TRBV7-8 with TRBJ1-5, with D possibly TRBD1 on 5 matching bases. V was trimmed by 2 bases and J by 2 bases, leaving 10 bases between them. The CDR3 covers 15 residues. Germline lookup yields CDR1 SGHVS and CDR2 FQNEAQ. The CDR3 bases are TGTGCCAGCAGCTTATACAGGACGGGCAATCAGCCCCAGCATTTT. Translating gives CASSLYRTGNQPQHF.

The chain has TRBV4-3 and TRBJ2-1; 8 bases match TRBD2. The CDR3 sequence is 17 residues long. With 2 bases clipped from V and 5 bases from J, the junction kept 11 bases outside the gene matches. Germline V gene data show CDR1 as LGHNA and CDR2 as YSLEER. The CDR3 region is CASSQFRGGSGDNEQFF. The CDR3 DNA reads TGCGCCAGCAGCCAATTCCGGGGGGGTAGCGGGGACAATGAGCAGTTCTTC.

This clone was seen more than once but under ten times. The V gene is TRBV12-5, the J gene TRBJ1-6; the D is unclear. Looked up from germline, CDR1 is LGHNT and CDR2 is FRNRAP. Between the trimmed V and J ends, which lost 5 bases and 8 bases, there was a span of 16 bases. There are 15 residues in the CDR3. CDR3 nucleotides: TGTGCTAGTGGTGACGCGCGGAGCGGGGATTCACCCCTCCACTTT. Translating it yields CASGDARSGDSPLHF.

The chain combines TRBV19 with TRBJ1-1; D might be TRBD1 (5 bases). CDR3 length: 13 amino acids. V was cut by 9 bases and J by 0 bases, with 11 bases left in between. Germline-derived CDR1 and CDR2 are LNHDA and SQIVND (reference sequence). The CDR3, as DNA: TGTGCCAGCACGGGACTCTTGAACACTGAAGCTTTCTTT. Translation gives CASTGLLNTEAFF.

The chain uses TRBV6-2 or TRBV6-3 and TRBJ2-4, with TRBD2 matching over 14 bases. In germline, CDR1 is MNHEY, CDR2 SVGEGT. The CDR3 contains 21 residues. Trimming cost V 4 bases and J 3 bases; bases outside gene matches: 17. CDR3 sequence: CASSSPSGLAGEGLGKNIQYF. As DNA, the CDR3 is TGTGCCAGCAGTTCCCCGTCGGGACTAGCGGGAGAAGGGCTGGGCAAAAACATTCAGTACTTC.

The J gene is TRBJ1-2, the V gene TRBV5-4; TRBD1 might be the D (5 bases). Trimming stripped 0 bases from V and 7 bases from J, with 10 bases between. The CDR3 length is 13 residues. The germline CDR1 and CDR2 sequences are SGHNT and YYREEE (reference sequence). CDR3 protein: CASSLGRERGYTF. The CDR3 coding sequence is TGTGCCAGCAGCTTGGGCAGGGAACGTGGCTACACCTTC.

This rearrangement joins TRBV6-5 to TRBJ2-2; 9 bases agree with TRBD1. CDR1 MNHEY and CDR2 SVGAGI come from the germline V gene. The CDR3 is 14 residues long. Trimming at V came to 6 bases and at J to 5 bases, leaving 4 bases not matched to a gene. CDR3 in DNA: TGTGCCAGCAGAACAGGGGGCCGGACCGGGGAGCTGTTTTTT. This translates into CASRTGGRTGELFF.

The chain has TRBV5-4 and TRBJ2-3; no clear D gene. The CDR3 is made up of 12 amino acids. The germline CDR1 and CDR2 sequences are SGHNT and YYREEE (reference sequence). With 3 bases removed from V and 1 base from J, the gap between germline ends came to 3 bases. Here the CDR3 DNA reads TGTGCCAGCAGCTCCGGCACAGATACGCAGTATTTT. This translates into CASSSGTDTQYF. Looking up the rest from reference TRBV5-4 and TRBJ2-3 gives the full variable domain: ETGVTQSPTHLIKTRGQQVTLRCSSQSGHNTVSWYQQALGQGPQFIFQYYREEENGRGNFPPRFSGLQFPNYSSELNVNALELDDSALYLCASSSGTDTQYFGPGTRLTVL.

The J gene is TRBJ2-2, the V gene TRBV5-6; 10 bases are shared with TRBD2. The CDR3 runs 18 residues. V was clipped by 0 bases and J by 3 bases; unmatched bases: 8. Germline values: CDR1 SGHDT, CDR2 YYEEEE. CDR3 nucleotides: TGTGCCAGCAGCTTGGATCCCAGCGGGAGGGTTTACACCGGGGAGCTGTTTTTT. Protein sequence: CASSLDPSGRVYTGELFF.

V usage is TRBV5-4 and J usage is TRBJ2-1, with 14 bases lining up with TRBD2. Germline V lookup: CDR1 SGHNT, CDR2 YYREEE (reference sequence). This CDR3 is built from 15 residues. With V trimmed by 4 bases and J by 10 bases, 7 bases remained unmatched. CDR3: CASSAGTSGGREQFF. The CDR3 DNA sequence: TGTGCCAGCAGCGCAGGGACTAGCGGGGGTCGGGAGCAGTTCTTC.

The chain carries TRBV9 and TRBJ2-7; 8 bases agree with TRBD1. Looked up from germline, CDR1 is SGDLS and CDR2 is YYNGEE. The CDR3 covers 14 residues. J was trimmed by 5 bases and V by 0 bases; bases with no gene match: 4. CDR3 sequence (DNA): TGTGCCAGCAGCGTAGGACAGGGGAGCGACGAGCAGTACTTC. Translating it yields CASSVGQGSDEQYF.

The chain couples TRBV9 to TRBJ2-2, with 7 bases fitting TRBD2. CDR3 length: 13 amino acids. With 7 bases clipped from V and 6 bases from J, the junction kept 6 bases outside the gene matches. The germline gives CDR1 SGDLS, CDR2 YYNGEE. The chain's CDR3 is CASETSRSGELFF. The CDR3, as DNA: TGTGCCAGCGAGACTAGCCGGTCCGGGGAGCTGTTTTTT.

This chain joins TRBV4-3 and TRBJ2-7; D possibly corresponds to TRBD1 (6 bases). Germline V lookup: CDR1 LGHNA, CDR2 YSLEER. The V and J ends lost 0 bases and 7 bases respectively, with 10 bases between them. The CDR3 is 13 residues long. The CDR3 protein is CASSQEAGDEQYF. Written as DNA, the CDR3 is TGCGCCAGCAGCCAAGAAGCAGGGGATGAGCAGTACTTC.

The genes are TRBV6-5 and TRBJ2-6, with D perhaps TRBD1 (7 bases). Germline loops: CDR1 MNHEY, CDR2 SVGAGI. This CDR3 spans 14 amino acids. The V gene lost 8 bases and the J gene lost 2 bases, with 10 bases spanning the gap. The CDR3, as DNA: TGTGCCAGCGGCAGGGGGGCTGGGGCCAACGTCCTGACTTTC. Its protein is CASGRGAGANVLTF.